Following are 28 T cell receptor beta chains from one sample sequenced in a study of control samples from healthy donors and cancer patients. Measured with immunoSEQ multiplex PCR; TCRdb has only the in-frame clones, and not every one. Among roughly 170,000 clones listed, roughly 94% were seen once. Sequenced input: blood. Receptors were obtained from a woman under 30 in good health.

The V and J genes are TRBV5-1 and TRBJ2-3; 8 bases line up with TRBD2. Germline V gives CDR1 SGHRS, CDR2 YFSETQ. The CDR3 consists of 18 residues. Trimming removed 2 bases from V and 4 bases from J; junction bases left unmatched: 15. CDR3 amino acids: CASSLGKISGSRADTQYF. CDR3 nucleotide sequence: TGCGCCAGCAGCTTAGGGAAGATAAGCGGGAGTCGTGCAGATACGCAGTATTTT.

The chain couples TRBV18 to TRBJ2-5, with D maybe TRBD2 (6 bases). The V end lost 3 bases, the J end lost 3 bases, and 20 bases lay between the germline ends. CDR1 is KGHSH and CDR2 is LQKENI in the germline V gene. There are 17 residues in the CDR3. The CDR3 loop reads CASSPVGGSGTKETQYF. The CDR3 DNA sequence: TGTGCCAGCTCACCGGTAGGAGGGTCTGGCACCAAAGAGACCCAGTACTTC.

The chain is built from TRBV19 and TRBJ2-3; 7 nucleotides agree with TRBD1. After removal of 4 bases from V and 2 bases from J, the junction contained 6 bases not matched to a gene. Germline V gene data show CDR1 as LNHDA and CDR2 as SQIVND (reference sequence). This CDR3 comprises 15 residues. In DNA, the CDR3 is TGTGCCAGTAGTAAGCGGACAGGCGACACAGATACGCAGTATTTT. Its translation: CASSKRTGDTDTQYF.

In this sample, this clone turned up a few times. The chain combines TRBV19 with TRBJ2-1; perhaps TRBD1 as D (6 bases). CDR1 LNHDA and CDR2 SQIVND come from the germline V gene (reference sequence). V gave up 5 bases and J gave up 9 bases, with 14 bases separating them. This CDR3 comprises 13 residues. The CDR3 sequence is CASSAGTSGEQFF. The CDR3 region has the DNA TGTGCCAGTAGTGCCGGGACATCAGGTGAGCAGTTCTTC.

The gene calls are TRBV19 and TRBJ1-5; D is undetermined. The CDR3 consists of 11 residues. The V gene's germline CDR1 is LNHDA and CDR2 SQIVND (reference sequence). The CDR3 region is CAGGPNQPQHF. The CDR3 region has the DNA TGTGCAGGTGGGCCGAATCAGCCCCAGCATTTT. The entire variable domain, with the rest obtained from reference TRBV19 and TRBJ1-5, is as follows: DGGITQSPKYLFRKEGQNVTLSCEQNLNHDAMYWYRQDPGQGLRLIYYSQIVNDFQKGDIAEGYSVSREKKESFPLTVTSAQKNPTAFYLCAGGPNQPQHFGDGTRLSIL.

The chain links TRBV27 to TRBJ2-6; no clear D gene. The CDR3 length is 14 residues. With 5 bases removed from V and 4 bases from J, the gap between germline ends came to 9 bases. The germline V gene has CDR1 MNHEY and CDR2 SMNVEV (reference sequence). The CDR3 DNA reads TGTGCCAGCAGTCCAGTTCACGGGGCCAACGTCCTGACTTTC. This gives the protein CASSPVHGANVLTF.

The chain links TRBV6-5 to TRBJ1-2, with 8 bases lining up with TRBD1. Germline assignment: CDR1 MNHEY and CDR2 SVGAGI. With V trimmed by 8 bases and J by 4 bases, 6 bases remained unmatched. The CDR3 contains 13 residues. CDR3: CASYGTGSYGYTF. The CDR3 nucleotides are TGTGCCAGCTATGGGACAGGCAGCTATGGCTACACCTTC.

The CDR3 spells CASSARNTIYF. The CDR3 DNA is TGTGCCAGCAGCGCTAGAAACACCATATATTTT. The genes are TRBV12-3 or TRBV12-4 and TRBJ1-3; D call uncertain. The CDR3 totals 11 residues. With 6 bases removed from V and 5 bases from J, the gap between germline ends came to 5 bases.

The rearrangement uses TRBV21-1 and TRBJ2-5; the listed D gene, TRBD2, was not tested against the DNA. TRBV21-1 is shown as a pseudogene. CDR3 size: 14 residues. This chain's CDR3 is CASSKMSYQETQYF. CDR3 bases: TGTGCCAGCAGCAAAATGTCCTACCAAGAGACCCAGTACTTC.

V usage is TRBV6-5 and J usage is TRBJ1-1; perhaps TRBD1 as D (6 bases). The germline V gene has CDR1 MNHEY and CDR2 SVGAGI. V lost 8 bases and J 0 bases, leaving 10 bases between the germline ends. This CDR3 region has 13 residues. CDR3 loop: CASSRGLNTEAFF. Here the CDR3 DNA reads TGTGCCAGCTCCAGGGGACTGAACACTGAAGCTTTCTTT.

This chain joins TRBV10-1 and TRBJ2-7, with D unclear. This CDR3 is 14 amino acids long. The germline V gene encodes CDR1 WNHNN and CDR2 SYGVQD (reference sequence). Trimming took off 3 bases at V and 0 bases at J, with 9 bases between the two ends. The CDR3 protein is CASSEALSSYEQYF. The CDR3 region has the DNA TGCGCCAGCAGTGAAGCGCTGAGCTCCTACGAGCAGTACTTC.

The chain uses TRBV12-5 and TRBJ1-1; D uncertain. CDR3 length: 12 amino acids. V lost 7 bases, J lost 1 base, and 7 bases lay in between. CDR1 and CDR2 from the germline V gene are LGHNT and FRNRAP. The chain's CDR3 is CASALGNTEAFF. For the CDR3, the DNA is TGTGCTAGTGCCCTGGGGAACACTGAAGCTTTCTTT.

The V and J genes are TRBV19 and TRBJ1-5; D unclear. Germline CDR1 is LNHDA and CDR2 is SQIVND (reference sequence). The CDR3 totals 13 residues. Trimming cost V 0 bases and J 7 bases, with 7 bases left between them. The CDR3 DNA reads TGTGCCAGTAGTATAGATCTAGTACAGCCCCAGCATTTT. Amino acids: CASSIDLVQPQHF.

The rearrangement uses TRBV5-1 and TRBJ2-7; 8 bases match TRBD2. V lost 4 bases to trimming and J lost 3 bases; unmatched junction nucleotides: 12. The CDR3 length is 16 residues. From germline, CDR1 is SGHRS and CDR2 YFSETQ. CDR3 in amino acids: CASSQVGRGGGYEQYF. In DNA, the CDR3 is TGCGCCAGCAGCCAAGTGGGACGGGGGGGAGGCTACGAGCAGTACTTC.

The V and J genes are TRBV9 and TRBJ2-5; the D is unclear. With 2 bases removed from V and 1 base from J, the gap between germline ends came to 18 bases. The CDR3 is 17 residues long. Looked up from germline, CDR1 is SGDLS and CDR2 is YYNGEE. The CDR3 loop reads CASSVTFLPGPQETQYF. The CDR3 bases are TGTGCCAGCAGCGTCACTTTTTTGCCGGGCCCCCAAGAGACCCAGTACTTC.

The sample holds one count of this clone. The same CDR3 can be traced to other DNA sequences in this sample. This chain uses TRBV5-1 with TRBJ1-1; 8 nucleotides match TRBD1. This CDR3 comprises 14 residues. The V gene end was trimmed by 3 bases and the J gene end by 2 bases; junction bases not matched to a gene: 3. The germline V gene encodes CDR1 SGHRS and CDR2 YFSETQ. CDR3 sequence: CASSSTGGNTEAFF. In DNA, the CDR3 is TGCGCCAGCAGCTCAACAGGGGGTAACACTGAAGCTTTCTTT.

V usage is TRBV7-2 and J usage is TRBJ2-7; 8 bases are shared with TRBD2. Germline V lookup: CDR1 SGHTA, CDR2 FQGNSA. Trimming cost V 6 bases and J 4 bases; bases outside gene matches: 8. This CDR3 has 14 residues. Here the CDR3 DNA reads TGTGCCAGCAGGCCCGGGACTAGTGGGTACGAGCAGTACTTC. Amino acid sequence: CASRPGTSGYEQYF.

The V call is TRBV3-1 (or the pseudogene TRBV3-2), the J call TRBJ1-6; D is unresolved. CDR3 size: 9 residues. V lost 3 bases to trimming and J lost 14 bases, with 2 bases between them. CDR1 and CDR2 from the germline V gene are LGHDT and YNNKEL (reference sequence). In DNA, the CDR3 is TGTGCCAGCAGCCAGGCCCTCCACTTT. Protein: CASSQALHF.

V gene TRBV9 combines with J gene TRBJ1-1, with D possibly matching TRBD1 (5 bases). The germline CDR1 and CDR2 sequences are SGDLS and YYNGEE. Between the trimmed V and J ends, which lost 0 bases and 5 bases, there was a span of 11 bases. The CDR3 spans 14 residues. The CDR3 spells CASSVAPGRTEAFF. The CDR3 nucleotides read TGTGCCAGCAGCGTAGCACCGGGGCGGACTGAAGCTTTCTTT.

The chain carries TRBV2 and TRBJ1-2; 7 bases line up with TRBD1. CDR3 length: 14 amino acids. V shed 2 bases and J 5 bases; nucleotides not matched to a gene: 5. Germline lookup yields CDR1 SNHLY and CDR2 FYNNEI. The CDR3 protein is CASSEMTGSYGYTF. The CDR3 coding sequence is TGTGCCAGCAGTGAAATGACAGGGAGTTATGGCTACACCTTC.

The count of this clone is one. V gene TRBV2 combines with J gene TRBJ2-7; 9 nucleotides align to TRBD2. The CDR3 runs to 16 residues. The germline V gene encodes CDR1 SNHLY and CDR2 FYNNEI. The V segment lost 4 bases and the J segment 7 bases; nucleotides outside the gene matches: 14. In DNA form, the CDR3 reads TGTGCCAGCAGTGGCCCGGGGAGCGGGAGGTCGGGGGAGCAGTACTTC. Residues: CASSGPGSGRSGEQYF.

The chain has TRBV11-2 and TRBJ1-4, with no clear D. Germline loops: CDR1 SGHAT, CDR2 FQNNGV. Trimming cost V 1 base and J 0 bases, with 3 bases left between them. The CDR3 consists of 14 residues. This chain's CDR3 is CASSLGATNEKLFF. The CDR3 DNA reads as TGTGCCAGCAGCTTAGGGGCAACTAATGAAAAACTGTTTTTT.

This clone is a singleton in its sample. The chain is built from TRBV7-9 and TRBJ2-5; the match to TRBD2 covers 8 bases. The germline V gene encodes CDR1 SEHNR and CDR2 FQNEAQ (reference sequence). The CDR3 spans 15 residues. V gave up 4 bases and J gave up 5 bases; unmatched junction bases: 9. CDR3 in DNA: TGTGCCAGCAGCTCCCAAGGCGGGGGGCTGGAGACCCAGTACTTC. It encodes CASSSQGGGLETQYF. The complete variable domain, with remaining parts taken from reference TRBV7-9 and TRBJ2-5, reads DTGVSQNPRHKITKRGQNVTFRCDPISEHNRLYWYRQTLGQGPEFLTYFQNEAQLEKSRLLSDRFSAERPKGSFSTLEIQRTEQGDSAMYLCASSSQGGGLETQYFGPGTRLLVL.

As for this clone: In the same sample, other DNA sequences code for this CDR3. The rearrangement joins TRBV2 to TRBJ1-4, with 7 positions matching TRBD1. Germline V gene lookup returns CDR1 SNHLY and CDR2 FYNNEI. This CDR3 comprises 12 residues. V was clipped by 8 bases and J by 5 bases; unmatched bases: 2. The CDR3 loop reads CASRQGNEKLFF. The CDR3 DNA follows: TGTGCCAGCCGACAGGGAAATGAAAAACTGTTTTTT.

The CDR3 region is CASSYGQGVSYEQYF. In DNA, the CDR3 is TGTGCCAGCAGCTACGGACAGGGGGTGAGCTACGAGCAGTACTTC. The chain joins TRBV11-3 to TRBJ2-7, with TRBD1 matching 10 bases. Germline V gives CDR1 SGHNT, CDR2 YENEEA. This CDR3 is built from 15 residues. V was pared by 4 bases and J by 3 bases, with 6 bases of the junction left unmatched.

The rearrangement uses TRBV11-3 and TRBJ2-1; TRBD2 might be the D (6 bases). The V end was cut by 4 bases, the J end by 14 bases, with 18 bases between. Looked up from germline, CDR1 is SGHNT and CDR2 is YENEEA. This CDR3 spans 13 amino acids. The CDR3 is CASSSRVAGGEFF. CDR3 DNA sequence: TGTGCCAGCAGCTCCCGCGTGGCGGGCGGGGAGTTCTTC.

By proportion, this clone is medium-sized. The chain uses TRBV7-8 and TRBJ1-6; D not resolved. CDR3 length: 14 amino acids. V lost 1 base, J lost 7 bases, and 8 bases lay in between. CDR1 and CDR2 from the germline V gene are SGHVS and FQNEAQ. The CDR3 coding sequence is TGTGCCAGCAGCTTAGTGGGATCGAATTCACCCCTCCACTTT. It codes for CASSLVGSNSPLHF.

The V gene is TRBV10-1, the J gene TRBJ2-2; D is unresolved. V lost 5 bases and J lost 0, with 19 bases in between. Per germline, CDR1 WNHNN and CDR2 SYGVQD (reference sequence). CDR3 length: 18 residues. The CDR3 DNA reads as TGCGCCAGCAGTTCCAAAGGATTTGACTGGGCGAACACCGGGGAGCTGTTTTTT. Translation gives CASSSKGFDWANTGELFF.